This T cell receptor beta chain was sequenced in a study of T cells after yellow fever vaccination. Study-wide background: Any fraction with a low cell number was prepared using SMART-Seq v4 Ultra Low Input.

Each CDR3 protein is one row after TCRdb ran MiXCR on the 5' RACE reads. Of a few hundred thousand distinct CDR3 sequences in the sample, approximately 10% were seen once. To note about this clonotype: No antigen is known for it.

Study-wide findings and caveats: Only a small proportion of the clonotypes turned up in both the CD4 and the CD8 compartments, likely arising from convergent recombination. Although the secondary response was weaker, it peaked faster, at day 5 versus 15. Repertoires sorted by FACS could include abundant clonotypes that are contaminants from the bulk population.

The receptor comes from a young man who received the YFV17D yellow fever vaccine. The material was CD4+ T cells sorted from PBMCs, obtained 5 days after the yellow fever booster vaccination.

This CDR3 is CASSLDRGVDTQYF. The CDR3 DNA reads TGTGCCAGCAGTTTGGACAGGGGAGTAGATACGCAGTATTTT. The chain uses TRBV7-2 and TRBJ2-3; TRBD1 agrees at 9 bases. The CDR3 spans 14 residues. Germline CDR1 and CDR2: SGHTA and FQGNSA. V lost 6 bases, J lost 5 bases, and 6 bases stayed unmatched.